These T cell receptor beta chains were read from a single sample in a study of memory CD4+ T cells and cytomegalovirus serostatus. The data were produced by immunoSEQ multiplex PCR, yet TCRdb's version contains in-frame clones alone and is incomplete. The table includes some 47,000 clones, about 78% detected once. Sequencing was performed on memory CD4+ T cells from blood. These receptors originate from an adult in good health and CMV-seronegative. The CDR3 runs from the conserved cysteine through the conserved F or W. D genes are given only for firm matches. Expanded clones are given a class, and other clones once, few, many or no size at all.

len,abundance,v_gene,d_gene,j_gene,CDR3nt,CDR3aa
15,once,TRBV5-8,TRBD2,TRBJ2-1,TGTGCCAGCAGCTTGGAGACTAGCGGGGGGTATGAGCAGTTCTTC,CASSLETSGGYEQFF
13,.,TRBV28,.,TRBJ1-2,TGTGCCAGCAGCTCAGGATCCCCCTATGGCTACACCTTC,CASSSGSPYGYTF
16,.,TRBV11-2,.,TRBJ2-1,TGTGCCAGCAGCTTAGTGTCTGGTCCCGGAGGCAATGAGCAGTTCTTC,CASSLVSGPGGNEQFF
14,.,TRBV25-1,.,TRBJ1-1,TGTGCCAGCAGCCGTAGGGGCTCCAACACTGAAGCTTTCTTT,CASSRRGSNTEAFF
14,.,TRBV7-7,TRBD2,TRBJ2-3,TGTGCCAGCAGCCTCAGCGGGGGCACAGATACGCAGTATTTT,CASSLSGGTDTQYF
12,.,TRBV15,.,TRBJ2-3,TGTGCCACCAGCAGAGTACTCCACACGCAGTATTTT,CATSRVLHTQYF
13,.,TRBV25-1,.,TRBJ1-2,TGTGCCAGCAGTCTGACGGCTAACTATGGCTACACCTTC,CASSLTANYGYTF
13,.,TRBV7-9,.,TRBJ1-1,TGTGCCGGTGATACAGGCATGAACACTGAAGCTTTCTTT,CAGDTGMNTEAFF
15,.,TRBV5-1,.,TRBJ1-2,TGCGCCAGCAGCTTGGATGGGGCCCCGGGCTATGGCTACACCTTC,CASSLDGAPGYGYTF
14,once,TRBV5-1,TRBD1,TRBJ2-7,TGCGCCAGCAGCAGACAGGGAAGGGCCTACGAGCAGTACTTC,CASSRQGRAYEQYF
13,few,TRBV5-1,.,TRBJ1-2,TGCGCCAGCAGCTTGGGTAGGGGAGATGGCTACACCTTC,CASSLGRGDGYTF
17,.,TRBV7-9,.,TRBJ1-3,TGTGCCAGCACCCCTGGGCTACAGACTGTACGTGGGGACACCATATATTTT,CASTPGLQTVRGDTIYF
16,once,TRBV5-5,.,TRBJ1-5,TGTGCCAGCAGCTTGGTCCCAGGCGCAACGGATCAGCCCCAGCATTTT,CASSLVPGATDQPQHF
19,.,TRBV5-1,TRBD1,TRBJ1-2,TGCGCCAGCAGCCCACTTACAAGGGCAGGGACAGGAGTTCACTATGGCTACACCTTC,CASSPLTRAGTGVHYGYTF
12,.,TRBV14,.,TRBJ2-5,TGTGCCAGCAGCCAAGGGGGACTGAGTCAGTACTTC,CASSQGGLSQYF